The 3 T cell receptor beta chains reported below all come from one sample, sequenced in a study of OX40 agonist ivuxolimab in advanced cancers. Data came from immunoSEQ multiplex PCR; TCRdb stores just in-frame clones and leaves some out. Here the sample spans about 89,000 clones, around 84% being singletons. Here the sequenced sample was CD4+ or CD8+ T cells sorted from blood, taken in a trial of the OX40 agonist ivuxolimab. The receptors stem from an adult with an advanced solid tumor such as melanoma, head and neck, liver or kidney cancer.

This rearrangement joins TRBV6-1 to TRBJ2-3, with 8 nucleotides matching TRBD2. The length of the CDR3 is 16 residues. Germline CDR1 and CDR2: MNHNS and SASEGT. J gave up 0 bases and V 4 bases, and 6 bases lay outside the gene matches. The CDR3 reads CASSGPAGASTDTQYF. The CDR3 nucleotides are TGTGCCAGCAGTGGGCCAGCGGGGGCCAGCACAGATACGCAGTATTTT.

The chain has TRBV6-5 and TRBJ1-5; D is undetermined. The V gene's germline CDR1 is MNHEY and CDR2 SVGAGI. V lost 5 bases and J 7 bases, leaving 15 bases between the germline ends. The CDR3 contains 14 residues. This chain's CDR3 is CASSPRTDGQPQHF. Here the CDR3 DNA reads TGTGCCAGCAGTCCAAGAACGGACGGCCAGCCCCAGCATTTT.

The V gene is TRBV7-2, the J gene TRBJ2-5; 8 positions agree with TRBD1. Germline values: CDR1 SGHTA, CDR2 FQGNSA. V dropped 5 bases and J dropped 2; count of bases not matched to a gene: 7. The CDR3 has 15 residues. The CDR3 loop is CASSPDRARQETQYF. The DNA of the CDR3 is TGTGCCAGCAGCCCGGACAGGGCAAGACAAGAGACCCAGTACTTC.